The next 18 T cell receptor beta chains were all read from a single sample in a study of T cell responses to AZD1222 COVID-19 vaccine. Assay: immunoSEQ multiplex PCR; the TCRdb copy retains only in-frame clones and omits some. The sample gives some 42,000 clones, approximately 88% of which show up once; 18% is in the top ten. Source: peripheral blood, taken 28 days after the second AZD1222 dose. The receptors stem from an adult who received the AZD1222 COVID-19 vaccine.

The gene calls are TRBV5-1 and TRBJ1-6, with 8 bases lining up with TRBD1. CDR1 and CDR2 from the germline V gene are SGHRS and YFSETQ. The J segment lost 13 bases and the V segment lost 2 bases, leaving 14 bases of the junction unmatched. The CDR3 consists of 16 residues. The CDR3 DNA reads TGCGCCAGCAGCTTCCGGTCAGGGGGCGATTTTATCCCCCTCCACTTT. It yields the protein CASSFRSGGDFIPLHF.

Here the CDR3 DNA reads TGTGCCAGCAGCTTGGTACTAGGCCCGCAAGAGACCCAGTACTTC. Amino acids: CASSLVLGPQETQYF. This sequence joins TRBV5-8 and TRBJ2-5; the D gene is possibly TRBD2 (5 bases). The CDR3 runs 15 residues. V lost 0 bases, J lost 2 bases, and 11 bases lay in between. Germline loops: CDR1 SGHTS, CDR2 YDEGEE.

This clone was observed a handful of times. CDR3 nucleotides: TGTGCCAGCAGCCATGAGGACAGGGGGGATGAGCAGTTCTTC. It translates to CASSHEDRGDEQFF. The V and J genes are TRBV3-1 (or the pseudogene TRBV3-2) and TRBJ2-1, with 10 positions matching TRBD1. Germline loops: CDR1 LGHDT, CDR2 YNNKEL (reference sequence). The CDR3 loop spans 14 amino acids. The V gene end was trimmed by 3 bases and the J gene end by 8 bases; junction bases not matched to a gene: 4.

The chain recombines TRBV10-2 with TRBJ1-2, with a tentative D call TRBD1 (6 bases). With 4 bases removed from V and 4 bases from J, the gap between germline ends came to 16 bases. The CDR3 sequence is 15 residues long. Germline CDR1 and CDR2: WSHSY and SAAADI. CDR3 DNA: TGCGCCAGCAGTGGGCTCCTGGGGGGGGCCTATGGCTACACCTTC. This codes for CASSGLLGGAYGYTF.

The rearrangement joins TRBV19 to TRBJ2-1, with unresolved D. The germline gives CDR1 LNHDA, CDR2 SQIVND (reference sequence). CDR3 length equals 15 residues. V lost 6 bases, J lost 0 bases, and 12 bases lay in between. CDR3 region: CASRFDRSSYNEQFF. CDR3 coding DNA: TGTGCCAGTAGATTTGACCGGAGCTCCTACAATGAGCAGTTCTTC.

The rearrangement joins TRBV19 to TRBJ1-1; D is undetermined. Germline-derived CDR1 and CDR2 are LNHDA and SQIVND (reference sequence). The germline V and J ends were trimmed by 5 bases and 7 bases, with 14 bases remaining between them. The CDR3 is 13 amino acids. CDR3 in DNA: TGTGCCAGTAGTCTAGGGCCCCGTTATGAAGCTTTCTTT. This encodes CASSLGPRYEAFF.

This clone showed up just once. The chain has TRBV15 and TRBJ1-2, with D possibly matching TRBD1 (6 bases). This CDR3 is built from 14 residues. Trimming left V 3 bases short and J 8 bases short, with 16 bases between. Germline V gives CDR1 LNHNV, CDR2 YYDKDF (reference sequence). CDR3 protein: CATSSRGTTRGYTF. As DNA, the CDR3 is TGTGCCACCAGCAGTCGCGGGACAACACGAGGCTACACCTTC.

The chain joins TRBV4-1 to TRBJ1-2; D is unclear. Germline values: CDR1 MGHRA, CDR2 YSYEKL. The CDR3 totals 15 residues. V was pared by 1 base and J by 5 bases, with 14 bases between. The chain's CDR3 is CASSQAGGGQYGYTF. CDR3 coding DNA: TGCGCCAGCAGCCAAGCTGGCGGAGGGCAGTATGGCTACACCTTC.

This sequence joins TRBV28 and TRBJ2-1; D gene ambiguous. V was cut by 8 bases and J by 5 bases, with 10 bases left in between. The CDR3 runs 12 residues. Looked up from germline, CDR1 is MDHEN and CDR2 is SYDVKM. The CDR3 nucleotides read TGTGCCAGCGGTGCCCAGCACAATGAGCAGTTCTTC. This sequence encodes CASGAQHNEQFF.

The CDR3 DNA follows: TGTGCCAGCAGCCCCGGCACAGGGTCCTATTCACCCCTCCACTTT. Amino acid sequence: CASSPGTGSYSPLHF. This rearrangement joins TRBV7-9 to TRBJ1-6; TRBD1 might be the D (6 bases). Germline CDR1 reads SEHNR; CDR2 reads FQNEAQ (reference sequence). The CDR3 runs 15 residues. V was pared by 5 bases and J by 8 bases, with 16 bases between.

The CDR3 region is CAITDRGKDEQYF. In DNA, the CDR3 is TGTGCCATTACCGACAGGGGGAAGGACGAGCAGTACTTC. The V and J genes are TRBV28 and TRBJ2-7; 9 nucleotides agree with TRBD1. Trimming cost V 10 bases and J 5 bases; bases outside gene matches: 9. The CDR3 contains 13 residues. Germline V gene sequence: CDR1 MDHEN, CDR2 SYDVKM.

The chain joins TRBV6-5 to TRBJ1-1; perhaps TRBD1 as D (6 bases). Trimming removed 6 bases from V and 1 base from J, with 12 bases in between. The CDR3 spans 14 residues. Germline V gene lookup returns CDR1 MNHEY and CDR2 SVGAGI. The CDR3 loop is CASRRTVSNTEAFF. CDR3 in DNA: TGTGCCAGCAGAAGGACAGTTTCGAACACTGAAGCTTTCTTT.

The chain combines TRBV19 with TRBJ1-6; a weak D match, TRBD1 (6 bases). The ends were cut back, 0 bases at V and 7 bases at J, with 10 bases in the middle. Germline V lookup: CDR1 LNHDA, CDR2 SQIVND (reference sequence). The length of the CDR3 is 15 residues. CDR3 protein: CASSIDRGGNSPLHF. The CDR3 region has the DNA TGTGCCAGTAGTATAGACAGGGGAGGCAATTCACCCCTCCACTTT.

By sample fraction, this clone is medium-sized. The chain recombines TRBV6-4 with TRBJ2-1; TRBD2 matches at 12 bases. Germline CDR1 and CDR2: MRHNA and SNTAGT. V gave up 5 bases and J gave up 2 bases; unmatched junction bases: 1. The CDR3 runs 15 residues. The CDR3 coding sequence is TGTGCCAGCAGTCCTAGCGGGGGGGCCTACAATGAGCAGTTCTTC. It codes for CASSPSGGAYNEQFF.

This rearrangement joins TRBV6-5 to TRBJ2-1; D tentatively fits TRBD1 or TRBD2 (6 bases each). The ends were cut back, 4 bases at V and 6 bases at J, with 16 bases in the middle. CDR1 MNHEY and CDR2 SVGAGI come from the germline V gene. There are 15 residues in the CDR3. The DNA for the CDR3 is TGTGCCAGCAGTTTTTCGGGGGCGTCTTCCAATGAGCAGTTCTTC. Encoded protein: CASSFSGASSNEQFF.

The chain links TRBV10-3 to TRBJ2-5, with 11 bases matching TRBD1. V lost 3 bases and J lost 4; bases outside the gene matches: 4. Germline lookup yields CDR1 ENHRY and CDR2 SYGVKD. The CDR3 covers 15 residues. The CDR3 DNA reads as TGTGCCATCAGTGACCGGGACAGGGGGGGAGAGACCCAGTACTTC. Protein: CAISDRDRGGETQYF.

The chain is built from TRBV18 and TRBJ1-5, with D possibly matching TRBD1 (6 bases). Germline CDR1 reads KGHSH; CDR2 reads LQKENI. Trimming shortened V by 5 bases and J by 2 bases, and 16 bases separated the two germline ends. The CDR3 contains 16 residues. The CDR3 spells CASSNLRGPGNQPQHF. The CDR3 DNA sequence: TGTGCCAGCTCAAACCTCAGGGGTCCGGGCAATCAGCCCCAGCATTTT.

V usage is TRBV27 and J usage is TRBJ1-6; tentative D call: TRBD1 (5 bases). Germline V CDR1 and CDR2: MNHEY, SMNVEV (reference sequence). This CDR3 has 14 amino acids. Between the trimmed V and J ends, which lost 7 bases and 4 bases, there was a span of 11 bases. The CDR3 DNA sequence: TGTGCCAGCACCAGGGAGGTATATAATTCACCCCTCCACTTT. It yields the protein CASTREVYNSPLHF.